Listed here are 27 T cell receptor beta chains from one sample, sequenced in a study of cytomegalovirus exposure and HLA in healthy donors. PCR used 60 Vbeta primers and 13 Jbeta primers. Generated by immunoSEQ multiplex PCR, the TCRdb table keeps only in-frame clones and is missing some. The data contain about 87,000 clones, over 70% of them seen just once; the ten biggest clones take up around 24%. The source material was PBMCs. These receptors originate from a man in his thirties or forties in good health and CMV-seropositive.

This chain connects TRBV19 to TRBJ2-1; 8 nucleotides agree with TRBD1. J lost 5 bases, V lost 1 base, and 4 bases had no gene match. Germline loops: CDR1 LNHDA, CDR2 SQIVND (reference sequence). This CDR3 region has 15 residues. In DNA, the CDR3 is TGTGCCAGTAGTATAGCGGAGACAGGGGACAATGAGCAGTTCTTC. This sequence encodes CASSIAETGDNEQFF.

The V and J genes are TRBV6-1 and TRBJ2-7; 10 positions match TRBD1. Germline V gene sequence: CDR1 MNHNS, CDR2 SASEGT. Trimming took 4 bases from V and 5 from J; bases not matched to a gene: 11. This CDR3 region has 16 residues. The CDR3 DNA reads TGTGCCAGCAGTGGCGGTCGGGACAGGGGCTGGCACGAGCAGTACTTC. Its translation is CASSGGRDRGWHEQYF.

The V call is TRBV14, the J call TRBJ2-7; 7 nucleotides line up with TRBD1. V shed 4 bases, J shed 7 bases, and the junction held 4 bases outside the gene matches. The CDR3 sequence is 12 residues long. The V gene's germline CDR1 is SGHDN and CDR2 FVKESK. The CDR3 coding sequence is TGTGCCAGCAGCCCACAGGGGTGGGAGCAGTACTTC. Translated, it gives CASSPQGWEQYF.

The CDR3 loop reads CASSFGPGGETGELFF. In DNA form, the CDR3 reads TGTGCCAGCAGCTTTGGGCCGGGGGGCGAGACCGGGGAGCTGTTTTTT. The rearrangement uses TRBV5-6 and TRBJ2-2, with D possibly matching TRBD2 (7 bases). Looked up from germline, CDR1 is SGHDT and CDR2 is YYEEEE. Trimming left V 2 bases short and J 5 bases short, with 16 bases between. This CDR3 region has 16 residues.

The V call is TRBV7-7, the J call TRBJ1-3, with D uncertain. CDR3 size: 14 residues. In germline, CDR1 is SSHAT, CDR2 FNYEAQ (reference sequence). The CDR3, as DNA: TGTGTGCTGGGCGAAAGGCCCCCTGGAAACACCATATATTTT. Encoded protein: CVLGERPPGNTIYF.

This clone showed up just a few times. This CDR3 is CASSFLRDRGLTDTQYF. The CDR3 DNA reads as TGTGCCAGCAGCTTCCTCCGGGACAGGGGGCTTACAGATACGCAGTATTTT. The chain joins TRBV5-5 to TRBJ2-3; TRBD1 agrees at 12 bases. Per germline, CDR1 SGHKS and CDR2 YYEKEE (reference sequence). The V and J ends lost 2 bases and 3 bases, in that order; junction bases with no gene match: 7. The CDR3 covers 17 residues. Complete variable domain (other parts from reference TRBV5-5 and TRBJ2-3): DAGVTQSPTHLIKTRGQQVTLRCSPISGHKSVSWYQQVLGQGPQFIFQYYEKEERGRGNFPDRFSARQFPNYSSELNVNALLLGDSALYLCASSFLRDRGLTDTQYFGPGTRLTVL.

CDR3 nucleotides: TGTGCCAGCAGCCCCGGGACTAGCGGGGTTCCGTCCTACGAGCAGTACTTC. Translation: CASSPGTSGVPSYEQYF. The rearrangement links TRBV7-2 to TRBJ2-7; TRBD2 matches 13 bases. With V trimmed by 5 bases and J by 1 base, 8 bases remained unmatched. Germline V gene sequence: CDR1 SGHTA, CDR2 FQGNSA. This CDR3 has 17 amino acids.

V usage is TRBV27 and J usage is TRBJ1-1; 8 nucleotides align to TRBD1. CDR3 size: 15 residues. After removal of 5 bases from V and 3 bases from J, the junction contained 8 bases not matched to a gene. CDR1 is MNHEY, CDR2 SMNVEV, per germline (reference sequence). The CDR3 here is CASSIRTGKYTEAFF. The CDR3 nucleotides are TGTGCCAGCAGTATCCGGACAGGGAAGTACACTGAAGCTTTCTTT.

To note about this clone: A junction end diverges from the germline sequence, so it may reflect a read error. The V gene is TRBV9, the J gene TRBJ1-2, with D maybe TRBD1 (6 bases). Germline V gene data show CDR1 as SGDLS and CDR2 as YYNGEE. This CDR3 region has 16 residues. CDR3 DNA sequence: TGTGCCAGCACCCCGGGGGGGCAGGGAGCTAACTATGGCTACCCCTTC. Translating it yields CASTPGGQGANYGYPF.

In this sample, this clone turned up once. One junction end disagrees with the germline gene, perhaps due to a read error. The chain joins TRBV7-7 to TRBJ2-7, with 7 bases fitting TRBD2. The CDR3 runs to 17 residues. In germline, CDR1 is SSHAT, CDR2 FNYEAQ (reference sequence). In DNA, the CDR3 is TGTGCTAGCAGCCGCGATCAATGCGCGGGACTAAGATACGAGCAGTACTTC. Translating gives CASSRDQCAGLRYEQYF.

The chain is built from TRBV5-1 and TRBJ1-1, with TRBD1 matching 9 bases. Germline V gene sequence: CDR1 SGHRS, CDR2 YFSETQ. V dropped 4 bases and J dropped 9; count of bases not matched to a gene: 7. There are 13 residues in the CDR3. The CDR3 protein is CASSQGQGPQAFF. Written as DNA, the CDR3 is TGCGCCAGCAGCCAGGGACAGGGCCCACAAGCTTTCTTT.

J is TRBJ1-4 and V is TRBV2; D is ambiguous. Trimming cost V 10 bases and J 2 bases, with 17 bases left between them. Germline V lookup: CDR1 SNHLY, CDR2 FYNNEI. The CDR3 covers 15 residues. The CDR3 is CAIRALGSTNEKLFF. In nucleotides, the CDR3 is TGTGCCATTAGAGCTCTAGGTTCCACTAATGAAAAACTGTTTTTT.

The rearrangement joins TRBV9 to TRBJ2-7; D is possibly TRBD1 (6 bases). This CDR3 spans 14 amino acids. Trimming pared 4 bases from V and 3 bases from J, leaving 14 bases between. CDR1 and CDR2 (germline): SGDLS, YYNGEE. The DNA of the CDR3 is TGTGCCAGCAGCTTGACCGGGACAAACTACGAGCAGTACTTC. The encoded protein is CASSLTGTNYEQYF.

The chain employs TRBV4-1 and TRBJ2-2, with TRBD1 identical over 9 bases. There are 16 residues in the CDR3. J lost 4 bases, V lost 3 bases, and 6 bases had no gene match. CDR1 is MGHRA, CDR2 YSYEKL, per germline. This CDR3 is CASSHWDRALTGELFF. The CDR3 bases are TGCGCCAGCAGCCATTGGGACAGGGCACTCACCGGGGAGCTGTTTTTT.

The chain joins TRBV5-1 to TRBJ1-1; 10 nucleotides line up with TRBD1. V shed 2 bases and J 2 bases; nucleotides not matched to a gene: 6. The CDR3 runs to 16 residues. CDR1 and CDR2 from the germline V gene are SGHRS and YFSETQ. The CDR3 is CASSLLGQGVNTEAFF. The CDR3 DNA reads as TGCGCCAGCAGCTTATTAGGACAGGGGGTAAACACTGAAGCTTTCTTT.

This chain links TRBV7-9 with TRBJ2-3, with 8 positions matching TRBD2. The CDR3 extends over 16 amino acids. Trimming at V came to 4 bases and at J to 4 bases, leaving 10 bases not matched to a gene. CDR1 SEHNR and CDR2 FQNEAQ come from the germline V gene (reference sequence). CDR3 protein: CASSSPGLVSADTQYF. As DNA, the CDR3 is TGTGCCAGCAGCTCGCCGGGACTAGTTTCCGCAGATACGCAGTATTTT. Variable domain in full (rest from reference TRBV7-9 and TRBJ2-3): DTGVSQNPRHKITKRGQNVTFRCDPISEHNRLYWYRQTLGQGPEFLTYFQNEAQLEKSRLLSDRFSAERPKGSFSTLEIQRTEQGDSAMYLCASSSPGLVSADTQYFGPGTRLTVL.

CDR3 DNA sequence: TGCGCCAGCAGCCAAGATTCGGGGGATGAAAAACTGTTTTTT. This translates into CASSQDSGDEKLFF. The chain uses TRBV4-3 and TRBJ1-4, with D possibly TRBD1 on 5 matching bases. The V and J ends lost 0 bases and 6 bases respectively, with 8 bases between them. The CDR3 totals 14 residues. CDR1 is LGHNA and CDR2 is YSLEER in the germline V gene.

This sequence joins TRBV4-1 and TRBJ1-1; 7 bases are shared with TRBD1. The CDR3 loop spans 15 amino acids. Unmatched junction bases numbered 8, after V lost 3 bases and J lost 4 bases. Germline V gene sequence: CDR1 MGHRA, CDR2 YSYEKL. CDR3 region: CASSHLQGSSTEAFF. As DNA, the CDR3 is TGCGCCAGCAGCCACTTACAGGGGTCGAGCACTGAAGCTTTCTTT.

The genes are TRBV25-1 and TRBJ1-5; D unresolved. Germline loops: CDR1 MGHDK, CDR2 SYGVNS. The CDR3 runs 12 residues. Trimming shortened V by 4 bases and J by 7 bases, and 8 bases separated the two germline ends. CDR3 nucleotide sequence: TGTGCCAGCAGTGCGCATGAGCAGCCCCAGCATTTT. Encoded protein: CASSAHEQPQHF. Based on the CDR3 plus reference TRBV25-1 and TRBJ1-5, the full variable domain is EADIYQTPRYLVIGTGKKITLECSQTMGHDKMYWYQQDPGMELHLIHYSYGVNSTEKGDLSSESTVSRIRTEHFPLTLESARPSHTSQYLCASSAHEQPQHFGDGTRLSIL.

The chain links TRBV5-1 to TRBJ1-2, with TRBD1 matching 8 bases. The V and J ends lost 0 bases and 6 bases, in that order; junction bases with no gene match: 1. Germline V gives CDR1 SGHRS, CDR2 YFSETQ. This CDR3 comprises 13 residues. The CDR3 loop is CASSLDRGDGYTF. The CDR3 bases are TGCGCCAGCAGCTTGGACAGGGGGGATGGCTACACCTTC.

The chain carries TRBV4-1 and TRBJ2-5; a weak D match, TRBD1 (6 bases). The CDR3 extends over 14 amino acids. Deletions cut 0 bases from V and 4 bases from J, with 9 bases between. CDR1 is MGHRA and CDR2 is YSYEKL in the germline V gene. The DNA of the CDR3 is TGCGCCAGCAGCCAAGAGGGGGCTGGAGAGACCCAGTACTTC. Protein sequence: CASSQEGAGETQYF.

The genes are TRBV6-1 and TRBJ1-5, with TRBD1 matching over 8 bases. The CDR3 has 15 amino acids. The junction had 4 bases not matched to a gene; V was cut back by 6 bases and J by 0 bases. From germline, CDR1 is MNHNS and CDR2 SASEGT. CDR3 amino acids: CASRRQGYSNQPQHF. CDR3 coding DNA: TGTGCCAGCAGAAGACAGGGGTATAGCAATCAGCCCCAGCATTTT.

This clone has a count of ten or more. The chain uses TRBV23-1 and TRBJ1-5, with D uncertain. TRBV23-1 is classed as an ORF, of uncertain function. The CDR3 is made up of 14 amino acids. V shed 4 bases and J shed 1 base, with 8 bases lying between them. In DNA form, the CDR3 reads TGCGCCAGCAGTCCAGGTGGAAGCAATCAGCCCCAGCATTTT. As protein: CASSPGGSNQPQHF.

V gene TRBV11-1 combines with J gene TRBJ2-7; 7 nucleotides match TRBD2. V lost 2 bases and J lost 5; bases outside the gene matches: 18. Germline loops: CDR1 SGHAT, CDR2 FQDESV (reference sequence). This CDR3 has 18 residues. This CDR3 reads CASSLKIASGSVPHEQYF. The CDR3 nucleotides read TGTGCCAGCAGCTTAAAAATAGCTAGCGGATCCGTCCCCCACGAGCAGTACTTC.

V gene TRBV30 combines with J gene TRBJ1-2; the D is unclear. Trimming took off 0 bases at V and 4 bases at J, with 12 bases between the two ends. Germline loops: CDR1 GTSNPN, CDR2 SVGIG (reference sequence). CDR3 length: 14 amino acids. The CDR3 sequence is CAWSVGRESYGYTF. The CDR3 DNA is TGTGCCTGGAGTGTGGGCAGAGAGAGCTATGGCTACACCTTC.

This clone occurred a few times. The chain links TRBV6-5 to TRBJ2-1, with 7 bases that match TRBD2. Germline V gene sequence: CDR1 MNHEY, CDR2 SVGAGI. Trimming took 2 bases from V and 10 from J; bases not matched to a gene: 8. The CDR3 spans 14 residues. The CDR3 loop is CASSYGAGEEEQFF. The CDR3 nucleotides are TGTGCCAGCAGTTACGGCGCGGGAGAGGAGGAGCAGTTCTTC.

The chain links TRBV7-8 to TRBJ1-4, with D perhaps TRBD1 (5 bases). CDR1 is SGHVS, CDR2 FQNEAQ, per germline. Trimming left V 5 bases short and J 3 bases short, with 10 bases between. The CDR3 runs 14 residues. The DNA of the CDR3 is TGTGCCAGCAGCAGCCAGGGCCCTAATGAAAAACTGTTTTTT. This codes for CASSSQGPNEKLFF. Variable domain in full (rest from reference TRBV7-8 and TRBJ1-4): GAGVSQSPRYKVAKRGQDVALRCDPISGHVSLFWYQQALGQGPEFLTYFQNEAQLDKSGLPSDRFFAERPEGSVSTLKIQRTQQEDSAVYLCASSSQGPNEKLFFGSGTQLSVL.